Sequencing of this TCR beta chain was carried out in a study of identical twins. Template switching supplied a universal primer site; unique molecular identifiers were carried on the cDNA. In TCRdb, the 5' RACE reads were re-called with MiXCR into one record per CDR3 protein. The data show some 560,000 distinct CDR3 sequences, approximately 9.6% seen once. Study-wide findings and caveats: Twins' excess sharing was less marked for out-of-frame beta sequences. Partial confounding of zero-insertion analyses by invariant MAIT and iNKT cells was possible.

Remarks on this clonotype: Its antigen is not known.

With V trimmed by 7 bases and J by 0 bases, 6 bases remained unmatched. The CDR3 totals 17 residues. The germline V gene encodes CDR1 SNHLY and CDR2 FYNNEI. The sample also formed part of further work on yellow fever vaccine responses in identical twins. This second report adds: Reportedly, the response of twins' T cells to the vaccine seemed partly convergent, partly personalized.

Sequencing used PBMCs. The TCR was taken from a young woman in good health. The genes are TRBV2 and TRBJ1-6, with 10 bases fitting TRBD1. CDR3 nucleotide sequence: TGTGCCAGCACAGGGACAGGGGTACCCTCCTATAATTCACCCCTCCACTTT. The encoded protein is CASTGTGVPSYNSPLHF. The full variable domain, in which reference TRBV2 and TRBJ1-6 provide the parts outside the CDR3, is EPEVTQTPSHQVTQMGQEVILRCVPISNHLYFYWYRQILGQKVEFLVSFYNNEISEKSEIFDDQFSVERPDGSNFTLKIRSTKLEDSAMYFCASTGTGVPSYNSPLHFGNGTRLTVT.